This TCR beta chain was profiled in a study of tumour-infiltrating T cells in Burkitt lymphoma. Study information: Overall and progression-free survival were predicted by productive clonality.

The method was immunoSEQ multiplex PCR; TCRdb's version includes in-frame clones alone and lacks a portion of them. The sample contains 15,000 to 20,000 clones, around four fifths of which appear only once. The sample consisted of tumor tissue. The receptor was isolated from a human donor with diffuse large B-cell lymphoma.

The chain's CDR3 is CASPTGEGGYTF. CDR3 DNA: TGTGCCAGCCCGACAGGGGAGGGAGGCTACACCTTC. This chain joins TRBV19 and TRBJ1-2; 8 bases fit TRBD1. The CDR3 spans 12 residues. Germline-derived CDR1 and CDR2 are LNHDA and SQIVND (reference sequence). With V trimmed by 9 bases and J by 8 bases, 8 bases remained unmatched.